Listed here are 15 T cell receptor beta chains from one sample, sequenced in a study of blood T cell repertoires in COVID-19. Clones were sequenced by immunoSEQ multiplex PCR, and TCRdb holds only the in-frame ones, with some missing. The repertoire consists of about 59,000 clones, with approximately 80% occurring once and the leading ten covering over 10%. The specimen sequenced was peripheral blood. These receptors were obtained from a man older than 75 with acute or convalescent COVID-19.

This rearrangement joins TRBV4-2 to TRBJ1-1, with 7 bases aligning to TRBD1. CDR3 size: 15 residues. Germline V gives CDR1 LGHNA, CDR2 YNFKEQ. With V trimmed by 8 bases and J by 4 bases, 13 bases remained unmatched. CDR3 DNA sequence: TGTGCCAGCTCGCTCGACAGGGTGGCGGGCACTGAAGCTTTCTTT. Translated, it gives CASSLDRVAGTEAFF.

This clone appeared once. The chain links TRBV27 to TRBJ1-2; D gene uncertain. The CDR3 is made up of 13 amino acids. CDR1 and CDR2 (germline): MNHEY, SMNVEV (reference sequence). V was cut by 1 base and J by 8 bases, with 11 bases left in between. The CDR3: CASSLFGQRGYTF. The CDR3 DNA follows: TGTGCCAGCAGTTTATTTGGCCAGAGGGGCTACACCTTC.

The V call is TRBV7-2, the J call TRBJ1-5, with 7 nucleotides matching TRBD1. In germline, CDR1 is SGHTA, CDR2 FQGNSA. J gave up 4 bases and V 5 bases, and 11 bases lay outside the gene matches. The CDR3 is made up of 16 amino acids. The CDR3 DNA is TGTGCCAGCAGCGAACTAGACGGGACAGTAAATCAGCCCCAGCATTTT. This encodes CASSELDGTVNQPQHF.

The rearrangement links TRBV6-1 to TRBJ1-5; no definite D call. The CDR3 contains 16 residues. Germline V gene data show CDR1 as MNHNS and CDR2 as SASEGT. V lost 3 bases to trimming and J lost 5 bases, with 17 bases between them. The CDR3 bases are TGTGCCAGCAGTGATGGTAGGCCGCGGGATCATCAGCCCCAGCATTTT. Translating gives CASSDGRPRDHQPQHF.

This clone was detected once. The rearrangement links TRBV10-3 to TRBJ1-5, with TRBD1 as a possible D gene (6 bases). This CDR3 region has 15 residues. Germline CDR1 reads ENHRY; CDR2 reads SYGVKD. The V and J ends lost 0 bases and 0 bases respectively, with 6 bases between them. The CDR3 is CAISESTGSNQPQHF. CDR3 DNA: TGTGCCATCAGTGAGTCGACAGGTAGCAATCAGCCCCAGCATTTT.

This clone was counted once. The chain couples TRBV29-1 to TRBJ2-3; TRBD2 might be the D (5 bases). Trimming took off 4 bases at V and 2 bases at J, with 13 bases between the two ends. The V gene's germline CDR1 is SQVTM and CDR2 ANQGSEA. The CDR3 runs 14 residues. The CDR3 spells CSVVSSAITDTQYF. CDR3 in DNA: TGCAGCGTTGTCAGTAGCGCGATCACAGATACGCAGTATTTT.

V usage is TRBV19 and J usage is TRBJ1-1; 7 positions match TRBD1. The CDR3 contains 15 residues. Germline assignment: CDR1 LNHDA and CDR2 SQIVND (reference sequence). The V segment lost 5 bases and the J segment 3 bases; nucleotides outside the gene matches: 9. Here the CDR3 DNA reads TGTGCCAGTAGTCCTTCAGGGGGTTTAGACACTGAAGCTTTCTTT. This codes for CASSPSGGLDTEAFF.

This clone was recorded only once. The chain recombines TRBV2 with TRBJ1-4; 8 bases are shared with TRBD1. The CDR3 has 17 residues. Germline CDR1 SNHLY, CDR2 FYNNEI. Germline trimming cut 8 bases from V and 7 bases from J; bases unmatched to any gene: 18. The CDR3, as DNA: TGTGCCAGCGGACCGGACAGGGAACTAGTAGTGGGTGAAAAACTGTTTTTT. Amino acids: CASGPDRELVVGEKLFF.

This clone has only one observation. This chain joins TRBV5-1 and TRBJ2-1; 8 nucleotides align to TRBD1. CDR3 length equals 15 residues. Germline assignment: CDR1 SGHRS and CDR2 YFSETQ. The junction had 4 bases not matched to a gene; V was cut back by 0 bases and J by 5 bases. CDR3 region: CASSLEGTGDNEQFF. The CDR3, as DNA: TGCGCCAGCAGCTTGGAGGGGACAGGAGACAATGAGCAGTTCTTC.

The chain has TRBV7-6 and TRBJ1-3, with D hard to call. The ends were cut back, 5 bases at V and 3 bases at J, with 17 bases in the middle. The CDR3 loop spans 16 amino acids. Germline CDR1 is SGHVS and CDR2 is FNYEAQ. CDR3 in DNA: TGTGCCAGCAGCGCCAGTGGAGGGTTGTTTGGAAACACCATATATTTT. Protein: CASSASGGLFGNTIYF.

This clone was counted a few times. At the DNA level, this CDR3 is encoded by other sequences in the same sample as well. CDR3 sequence: CASSAATGSYGYTF. The DNA for the CDR3 is TGTGCCAGCAGCGCCGCGACGGGAAGCTATGGCTACACCTTC. The V and J genes are TRBV9 and TRBJ1-2; D unresolved. This CDR3 comprises 14 residues. From germline, CDR1 is SGDLS and CDR2 YYNGEE. Between the trimmed V and J ends, which lost 3 bases and 4 bases, there was a span of 13 bases.

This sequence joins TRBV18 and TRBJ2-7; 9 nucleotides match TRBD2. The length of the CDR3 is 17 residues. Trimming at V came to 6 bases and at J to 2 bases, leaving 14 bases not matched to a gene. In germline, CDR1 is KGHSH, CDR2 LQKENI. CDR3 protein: CASSHPGSGRITYEQYF. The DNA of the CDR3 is TGTGCCAGCTCCCACCCCGGGAGCGGGAGGATCACCTACGAGCAGTACTTC.

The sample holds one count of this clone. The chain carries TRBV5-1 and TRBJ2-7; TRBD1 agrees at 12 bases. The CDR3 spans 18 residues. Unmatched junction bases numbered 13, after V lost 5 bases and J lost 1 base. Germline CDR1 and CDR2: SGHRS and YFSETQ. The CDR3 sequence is CASRGSGTGGERSYEQYF. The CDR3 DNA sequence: TGCGCCAGCAGAGGTTCCGGGACAGGGGGCGAGAGGTCCTACGAGCAGTACTTC. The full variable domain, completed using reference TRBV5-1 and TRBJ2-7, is KAGVTQTPRYLIKTRGQQVTLSCSPISGHRSVSWYQQTPGQGLQFLFEYFSETQRNKGNFPGRFSGRQFSNSRSEMNVSTLELGDSALYLCASRGSGTGGERSYEQYFGPGTRLTVT.

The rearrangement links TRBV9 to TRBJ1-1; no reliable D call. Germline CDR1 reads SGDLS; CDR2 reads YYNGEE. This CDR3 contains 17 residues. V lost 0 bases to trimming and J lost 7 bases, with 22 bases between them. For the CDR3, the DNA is TGTGCCAGCAGCGTAGCATCTCTCGCTCGGACTCCGGGTGAAGCTTTCTTT. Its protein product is CASSVASLARTPGEAFF.

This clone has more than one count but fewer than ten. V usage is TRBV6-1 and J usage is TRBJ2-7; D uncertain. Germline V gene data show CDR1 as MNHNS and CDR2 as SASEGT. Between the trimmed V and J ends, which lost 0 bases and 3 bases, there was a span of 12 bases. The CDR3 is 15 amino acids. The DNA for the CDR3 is TGTGCCAGCAGTGAAGCTAATTTGTCAGGCTACGAGCAGTACTTC. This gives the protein CASSEANLSGYEQYF.